The source of this T cell receptor (beta chain) is a study of tumor and adjacent non-tumor tissue in lung cancer. In regard to this clonotype: At one end, the junction sequence differs from germline, possibly due to a read error.

No cell sorting was done before RNA was extracted from the tissue. This CDR3 region has 14 residues. The germline gives CDR1 SGHAT, CDR2 FQNNGV. A modified ARM-PCR protocol with three rounds of nested PCR amplified TCRbeta. TCRdb re-called the multiplex PCR reads through MiXCR, storing one row per CDR3 protein. Of about 85,000 distinct CDR3 sequences detected, around 65% appear once; the ten largest clones hold roughly 15%. The sequenced sample consisted of lung tumor tissue. The rearrangement uses TRBV11-2 and TRBJ2-5; 7 nucleotides align to TRBD1. This receptor was obtained from a man aged 65-85 years with non-small cell lung cancer. The CDR3 region is CVSSLQGFRETQYF. The CDR3 DNA reads TGTGTCAGCAGCTTACAGGGGTTTAGAGAGACCCAGTACTTC.